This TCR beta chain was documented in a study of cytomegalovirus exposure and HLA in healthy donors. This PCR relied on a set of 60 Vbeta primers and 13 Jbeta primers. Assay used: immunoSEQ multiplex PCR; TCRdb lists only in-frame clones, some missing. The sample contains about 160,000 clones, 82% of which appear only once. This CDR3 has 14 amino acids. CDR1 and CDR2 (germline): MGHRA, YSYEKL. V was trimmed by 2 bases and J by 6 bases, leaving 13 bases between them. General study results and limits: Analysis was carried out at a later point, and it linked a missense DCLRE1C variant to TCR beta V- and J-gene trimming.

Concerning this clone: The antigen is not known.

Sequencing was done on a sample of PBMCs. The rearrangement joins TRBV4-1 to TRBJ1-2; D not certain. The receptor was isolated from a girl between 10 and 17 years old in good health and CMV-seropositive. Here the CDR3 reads CASSQIWRIHGYTF. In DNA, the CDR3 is TGCGCCAGCAGCCAAATTTGGAGAATACATGGCTACACCTTC.